This T cell receptor beta chain is drawn from a study of T cells in Graves' hyperthyroidism and ophthalmopathy. Overall study context: Before treatment of any kind, peripheral blood was taken at initial diagnosis.

The study, taken as a whole, reports: Model predictions of ophthalmopathy came a median approximately 6.8 months before onset.

Amplification of TCR beta CDR3 regions was performed using RNA transcripts as template. Initially, a first-round RT-PCR of the TCR CDR3 employed the HTBI primer set. From the multiplex PCR reads, TCRdb called clonotypes with MiXCR, one entry per CDR3 protein. The sample has around 350,000 distinct CDR3 sequences, approximately 25% seen once. Germline values: CDR1 MNHEY, CDR2 SMNVEV (reference sequence). Trimming pared 2 bases from V and 8 bases from J, leaving 13 bases between. This CDR3 is built from 14 residues. Points on this clonotype: Its cognate antigen is unknown.

Newly diagnosed hyperthyroidism, duration under 2 months, in patients aged 18 to 65. The sequence came from a man in his forties or fifties with Graves' hyperthyroidism. The rearrangement links TRBV27 to TRBJ2-1, with D maybe TRBD1 (5 bases). Sequencing input: blood. DNA of the CDR3: TGTGCCAGCAGTTTACAGGGTAGAAGCGATGAGCAGTTCTTC. It specifies CASSLQGRSDEQFF.